This is a list of T cell receptor beta chains from one sample in a study of cytomegalovirus exposure and HLA in healthy donors. The repertoire was sequenced with immunoSEQ multiplex PCR; TCRdb's copy has only in-frame clones and lacks some. Of around 130,000 clones listed, over 70% are singletons. What was sequenced was PBMCs. Source of these receptors: a woman aged 18-30 years in good health and CMV-seronegative. Both conserved end residues are part of each CDR3. D genes are given only for firm matches. Clone size is stated in some rows and not others, as once, few, many or a class when expanded.

>TRBV6-5|TRBD1|TRBJ2-1|few
TGTGCCAGCAGTTACTCTGCGGAAGGGGGCGATGAGCAGTTCTTC
CASSYSAEGGDEQFF
>TRBV6-6|NA|TRBJ1-1|NA
TGTGCCAGCAGGCCTGCGAACCTTGAAGCTTTCTTT
CASRPANLEAFF
>TRBV14|NA|TRBJ2-1|NA
TGTGCCAGCGCAGAGGTGGCAGCTTACAATGAGCAGTTCTTC
CASAEVAAYNEQFF
>TRBV29-1|NA|TRBJ1-3|NA
TGCAGCGTTGTTTCTCGGAGCGGAAACACCATATATTTT
CSVVSRSGNTIYF
>TRBV4-1|NA|TRBJ2-7|few
TGCGCCAGCAGCCCCCTGGCTAGCTCCTACGAGCAGTACTTC
CASSPLASSYEQYF
>TRBV6-5|NA|TRBJ2-7|NA
TGTGCCAGCAGTTACGGGCAGTCCGAGCAGTACTTC
CASSYGQSEQYF
>TRBV4-1|NA|TRBJ1-5|few
TGCGCCAGCGCTCTCAGGGAAGGGGAGCCCCAGCATTTT
CASALREGEPQHF
>TRBV27|NA|TRBJ1-1|once
TGTGCCAGCAGTTTCACAGGAGCGGGCACTGAAGCTTTCTTT
CASSFTGAGTEAFF
>TRBV27|NA|TRBJ2-6|NA
TGTGCCAGCCTAGACTCTGGGGCCAACGTCCTGACTTTC
CASLDSGANVLTF
>TRBV19|TRBD1|TRBJ1-1|NA
TGTGCCAGTAAAGAGACAGGGGTGAACACTGAAGCTTTCTTT
CASKETGVNTEAFF
>TRBV30|TRBD1|TRBJ2-3|NA
TGTGCCTGGAGTAACAGGGGCGACACAGATACGCAGTATTTT
CAWSNRGDTDTQYF
>TRBV7-8|TRBD1|TRBJ1-5|NA
TGTGCCAGCAGCACACGACAGGGGCCTTTTAGCAATCAGCCCCAGCATTTT
CASSTRQGPFSNQPQHF
>TRBV13|NA|TRBJ2-3|NA
TGTGCCAGCAGCCCCCAACGGGAGATCGATACGCAGTATTTT
CASSPQREIDTQYF
>TRBV5-6|NA|TRBJ1-1|NA
TGTGCCAGCAGAAAAGACATTACAGGCCCAGAAGCTTTCTTT
CASRKDITGPEAFF
>TRBV2|NA|TRBJ2-2|NA
TGTGCCAGCAGCGGGTTGGGATCCGGGGCCGGGGAGCTGTTTTTT
CASSGLGSGAGELFF
>TRBV7-2|NA|TRBJ1-2|NA
TGTGCCAGCAGCCCCTTCGGGGGTGCCCTCCTATATGGCTACACCTTC
CASSPFGGALLYGYTF
>TRBV6-5|TRBD1|TRBJ2-5|NA
TGTGCCAGCAGTTACACACAGGGGGCGAAATTGGAGACCCAGTACTTC
CASSYTQGAKLETQYF
>TRBV7-6|NA|TRBJ2-1|NA
TGTGCCAGCAGCTTCGGGGGACCAGGCAATGAGCAGTTCTTC
CASSFGGPGNEQFF
>TRBV5-1|NA|TRBJ2-3|once
TGCGCCAGCAGCCAGCTAGCCTCAAGCACAGATACGCAGTATTTT
CASSQLASSTDTQYF
>TRBV5-1|TRBD2|TRBJ2-3|NA
TGCGCCAGCAGGCTTACTCCGACTAGCGTACCTAGCACAGATACGCAGTATTTT
CASRLTPTSVPSTDTQYF
>TRBV5-6|NA|TRBJ2-2|NA
TGTGCCAGCAGCCGCGGGTCCGGGGAGCTGTTTTTT
CASSRGSGELFF
>TRBV10-2|NA|TRBJ1-1|NA
TGCGCCAGCGAGGTCGGATTGAACACTGAAGCTTTCTTT
CASEVGLNTEAFF
>TRBV7-2|NA|TRBJ2-3|NA
TGTGCCAGCAGCTTGGGCAGCACAGATACGCAGTATTTT
CASSLGSTDTQYF
>TRBV7-9|NA|TRBJ1-1|NA
TGTGCCAGCAGCCATAGCGTTGACACTGAAGCTTTCTTT
CASSHSVDTEAFF
>TRBV7-2|NA|TRBJ2-5|few
TGTGCCAGCAGCTTAGCAGGGGGAGAGACCCAGTACTTC
CASSLAGGETQYF
>TRBV27|NA|TRBJ1-2|NA
TGTGCCAGCAGTCGCAACAGGGCCACACGCACCTTC
CASSRNRATRTF
>TRBV5-1|TRBD1|TRBJ2-2|NA
TGCGCCAGCAGCTTGAACAGGGGACAGAGAAACACCGGGGAGCTGTTTTTT
CASSLNRGQRNTGELFF
>TRBV18|NA|TRBJ1-2|NA
TGTGCCAGCACTAGGACGCCCGATGGCTACACCTTC
CASTRTPDGYTF
>TRBV7-2|TRBD2|TRBJ2-3|NA
TGTGCCAGCAGCTTACGGACTAGCGGGATAACAGATACGCAGTATTTT
CASSLRTSGITDTQYF
>TRBV10-3|NA|TRBJ1-1|once
TGTGCCATCAGTGAGTCAAAGGGAGGGAAAACTGAAGCTTTCTTT
CAISESKGGKTEAFF
>TRBV5-1|TRBD1|TRBJ2-2|NA
TGCGCCAGCCACCCTACAGGGGGAGTGGCCGGGGAGCTGTTTTTT
CASHPTGGVAGELFF
>TRBV30|NA|TRBJ2-1|NA
TGTGCCTCCAGGAGCGGTTTCTACAATGAGCAGTTCTTC
CASRSGFYNEQFF
>TRBV11-2|TRBD1|TRBJ2-1|NA
TGTGCCAGCAGCTTCGGGACAGGGGAGAATGAGCAGTTCTTC
CASSFGTGENEQFF
>TRBV7-8|TRBD2|TRBJ2-1|NA
TGTGCCAGCAGCCCCGGACTAGCGGGAGTATATGAGCAGTTCTTC
CASSPGLAGVYEQFF
>TRBV5-1|TRBD2|TRBJ2-1|NA
TGCGCCAGCAGCTTGGCCGCTAGCGGGGGGAATGAGCAGTTCTTC
CASSLAASGGNEQFF
>TRBV18|TRBD1|TRBJ2-5|NA
TGTGCCAGCTCACCAACGCTCGAGGGGGCAGGGGAGACCCAGTACTTC
CASSPTLEGAGETQYF